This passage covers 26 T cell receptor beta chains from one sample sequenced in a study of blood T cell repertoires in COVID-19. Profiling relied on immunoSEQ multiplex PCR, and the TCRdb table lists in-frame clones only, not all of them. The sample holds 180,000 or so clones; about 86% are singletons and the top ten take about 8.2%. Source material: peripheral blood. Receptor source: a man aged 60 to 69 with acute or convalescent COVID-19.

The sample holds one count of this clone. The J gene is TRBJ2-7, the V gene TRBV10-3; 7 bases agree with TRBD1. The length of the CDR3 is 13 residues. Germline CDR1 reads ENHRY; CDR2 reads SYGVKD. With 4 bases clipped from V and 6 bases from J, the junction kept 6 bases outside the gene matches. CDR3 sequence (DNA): TGTGCCATCAGTGGACAGGGAAGTTCCGAGCAGTACTTC. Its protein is CAISGQGSSEQYF.

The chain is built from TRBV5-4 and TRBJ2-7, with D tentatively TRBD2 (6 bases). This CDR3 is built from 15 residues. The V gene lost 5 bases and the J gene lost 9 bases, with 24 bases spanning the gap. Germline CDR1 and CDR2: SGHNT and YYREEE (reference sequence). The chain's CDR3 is CASSLAGTDPRGQYF. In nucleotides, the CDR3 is TGTGCCAGCAGTCTGGCCGGGACTGACCCCCGGGGGCAGTACTTC.

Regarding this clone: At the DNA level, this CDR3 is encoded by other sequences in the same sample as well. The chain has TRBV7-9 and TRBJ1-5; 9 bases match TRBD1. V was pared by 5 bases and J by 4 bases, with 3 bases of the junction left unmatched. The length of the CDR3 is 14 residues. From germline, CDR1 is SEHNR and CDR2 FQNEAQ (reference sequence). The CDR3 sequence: CASSPGQGNQPQHF. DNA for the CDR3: TGTGCCAGCAGCCCGGGACAGGGAAATCAGCCCCAGCATTTT. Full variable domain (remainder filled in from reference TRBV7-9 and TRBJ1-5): DTGVSQNPRHKITKRGQNVTFRCDPISEHNRLYWYRQTLGQGPEFLTYFQNEAQLEKSRLLSDRFSAERPKGSFSTLEIQRTEQGDSAMYLCASSPGQGNQPQHFGDGTRLSIL.

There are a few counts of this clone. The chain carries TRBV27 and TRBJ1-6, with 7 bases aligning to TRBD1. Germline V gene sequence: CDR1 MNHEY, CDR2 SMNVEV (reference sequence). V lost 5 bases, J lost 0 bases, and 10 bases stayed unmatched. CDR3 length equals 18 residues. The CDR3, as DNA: TGTGCCAGCAGTCTTACCGGACAGGTCAGCTCCTATAATTCACCCCTCCACTTT. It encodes CASSLTGQVSSYNSPLHF.

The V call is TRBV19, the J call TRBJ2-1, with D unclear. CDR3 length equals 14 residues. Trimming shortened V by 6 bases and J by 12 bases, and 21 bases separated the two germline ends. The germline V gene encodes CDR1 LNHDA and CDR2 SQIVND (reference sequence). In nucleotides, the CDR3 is TGTGCCAGTAGCATGAAGGCATCCAATTGGGCGCAGTTCTTC. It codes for CASSMKASNWAQFF. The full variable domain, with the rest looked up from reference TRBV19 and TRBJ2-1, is DGGITQSPKYLFRKEGQNVTLSCEQNLNHDAMYWYRQDPGQGLRLIYYSQIVNDFQKGDIAEGYSVSREKKESFPLTVTSAQKNPTAFYLCASSMKASNWAQFFGPGTRLTVL.

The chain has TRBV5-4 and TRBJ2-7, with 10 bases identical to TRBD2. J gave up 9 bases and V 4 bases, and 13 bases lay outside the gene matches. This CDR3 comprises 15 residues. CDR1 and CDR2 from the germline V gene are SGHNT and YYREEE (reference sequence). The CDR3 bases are TGTGCCAGCAGCGGCGGCTTCCTAGCGGGAGATGTGCAGTACTTC. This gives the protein CASSGGFLAGDVQYF.

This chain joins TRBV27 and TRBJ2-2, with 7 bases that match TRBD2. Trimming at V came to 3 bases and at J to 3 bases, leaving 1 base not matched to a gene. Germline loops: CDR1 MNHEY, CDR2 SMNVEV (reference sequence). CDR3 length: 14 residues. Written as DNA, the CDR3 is TGTGCCAGCAGTTTTGGGGGGGACACCGGGGAGCTGTTTTTT. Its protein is CASSFGGDTGELFF.

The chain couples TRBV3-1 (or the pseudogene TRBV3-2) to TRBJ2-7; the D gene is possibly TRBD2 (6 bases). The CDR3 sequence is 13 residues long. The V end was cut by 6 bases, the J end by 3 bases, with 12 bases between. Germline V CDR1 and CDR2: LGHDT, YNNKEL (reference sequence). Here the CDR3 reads CASSQGLHYEQYF. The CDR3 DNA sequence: TGTGCCAGCAGTCAGGGACTCCACTACGAGCAGTACTTC.

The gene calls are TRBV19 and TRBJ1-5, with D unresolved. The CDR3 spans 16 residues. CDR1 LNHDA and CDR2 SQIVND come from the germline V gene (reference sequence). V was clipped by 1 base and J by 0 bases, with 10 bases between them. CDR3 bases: TGTGCCAGTAGTATAGGGGCAGGTTTTAGCAATCAGCCCCAGCATTTT. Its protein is CASSIGAGFSNQPQHF.

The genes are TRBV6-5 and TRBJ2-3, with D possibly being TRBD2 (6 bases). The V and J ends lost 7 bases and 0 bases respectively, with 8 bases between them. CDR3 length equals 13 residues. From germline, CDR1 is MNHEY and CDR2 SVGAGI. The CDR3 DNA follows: TGTGCCAGCACGCGGGACAGCACAGATACGCAGTATTTT. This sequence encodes CASTRDSTDTQYF.

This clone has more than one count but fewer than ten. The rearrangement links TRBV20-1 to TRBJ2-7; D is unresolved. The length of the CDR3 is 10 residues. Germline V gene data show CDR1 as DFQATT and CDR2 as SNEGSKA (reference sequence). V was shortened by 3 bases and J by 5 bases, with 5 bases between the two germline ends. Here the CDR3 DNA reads TGCAGTGCTAGTCGTAACGAGCAGTACTTC. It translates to CSASRNEQYF.

CDR3 DNA: TGTGCCAGCAGTTCCCCCCGGACGGGAGCTAACTATGGCTACACCTTC. Protein sequence: CASSSPRTGANYGYTF. This chain uses TRBV27 with TRBJ1-2, with unresolved D. The germline V gene has CDR1 MNHEY and CDR2 SMNVEV (reference sequence). The CDR3 spans 16 residues. Deletions cut 4 bases from V and 0 bases from J, with 15 bases between.

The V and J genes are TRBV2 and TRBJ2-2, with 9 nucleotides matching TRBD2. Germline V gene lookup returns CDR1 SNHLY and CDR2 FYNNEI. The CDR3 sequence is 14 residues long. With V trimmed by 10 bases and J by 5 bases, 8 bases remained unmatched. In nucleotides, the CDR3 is TGTGCCACCGGGGGCAGCGGGAGGACCGGGGAGCTGTTTTTT. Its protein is CATGGSGRTGELFF. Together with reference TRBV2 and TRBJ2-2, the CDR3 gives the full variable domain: EPEVTQTPSHQVTQMGQEVILRCVPISNHLYFYWYRQILGQKVEFLVSFYNNEISEKSEIFDDQFSVERPDGSNFTLKIRSTKLEDSAMYFCATGGSGRTGELFFGEGSRLTVL.

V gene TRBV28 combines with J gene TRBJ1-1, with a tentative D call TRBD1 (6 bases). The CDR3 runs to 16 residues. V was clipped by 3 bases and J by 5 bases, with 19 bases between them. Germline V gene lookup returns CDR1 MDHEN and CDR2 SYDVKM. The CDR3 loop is CASSFLGAGEGTEAFF. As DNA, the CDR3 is TGTGCCAGCAGTTTTTTGGGGGCAGGGGAAGGTACTGAAGCTTTCTTT. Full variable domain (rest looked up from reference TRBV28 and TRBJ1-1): DVKVTQSSRYLVKRTGEKVFLECVQDMDHENMFWYRQDPGLGLRLIYFSYDVKMKEKGDIPEGYSVSREKKERFSLILESASTNQTSMYLCASSFLGAGEGTEAFFGQGTRLTVV.

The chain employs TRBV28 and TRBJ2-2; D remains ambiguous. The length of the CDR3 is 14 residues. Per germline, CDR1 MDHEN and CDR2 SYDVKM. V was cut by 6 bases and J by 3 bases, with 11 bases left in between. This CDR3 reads CASRRLVYTGELFF. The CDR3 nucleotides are TGTGCCAGCAGAAGACTGGTATACACCGGGGAGCTGTTTTTT.

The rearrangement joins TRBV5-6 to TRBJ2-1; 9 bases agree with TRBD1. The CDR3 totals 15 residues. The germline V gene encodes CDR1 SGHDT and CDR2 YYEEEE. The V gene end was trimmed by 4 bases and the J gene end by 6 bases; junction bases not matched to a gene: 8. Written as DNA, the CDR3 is TGTGCCAGCAGCGGAACAGGGGGCGGGCGCAATGAGCAGTTCTTC. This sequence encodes CASSGTGGGRNEQFF. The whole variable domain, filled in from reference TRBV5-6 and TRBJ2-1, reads DAGVTQSPTHLIKTRGQQVTLRCSPKSGHDTVSWYQQALGQGPQFIFQYYEEEERQRGNFPDRFSGHQFPNYSSELNVNALLLGDSALYLCASSGTGGGRNEQFFGPGTRLTVL.

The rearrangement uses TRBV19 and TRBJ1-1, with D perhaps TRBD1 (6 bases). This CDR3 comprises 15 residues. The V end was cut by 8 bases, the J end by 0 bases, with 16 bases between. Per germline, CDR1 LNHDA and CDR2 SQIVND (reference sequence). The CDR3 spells CASFRQDQMNTEAFF. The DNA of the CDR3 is TGTGCCAGTTTCCGACAGGACCAAATGAACACTGAAGCTTTCTTT. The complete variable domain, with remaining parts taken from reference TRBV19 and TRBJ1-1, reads DGGITQSPKYLFRKEGQNVTLSCEQNLNHDAMYWYRQDPGQGLRLIYYSQIVNDFQKGDIAEGYSVSREKKESFPLTVTSAQKNPTAFYLCASFRQDQMNTEAFFGQGTRLTVV.

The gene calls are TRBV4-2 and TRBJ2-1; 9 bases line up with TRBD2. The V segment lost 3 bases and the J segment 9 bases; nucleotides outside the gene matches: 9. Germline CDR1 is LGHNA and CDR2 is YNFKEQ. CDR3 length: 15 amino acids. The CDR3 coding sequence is TGTGCCAGCAGCCAGGGACTAGCTGCCTCCGGTGAGCAGTTCTTC. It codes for CASSQGLAASGEQFF.

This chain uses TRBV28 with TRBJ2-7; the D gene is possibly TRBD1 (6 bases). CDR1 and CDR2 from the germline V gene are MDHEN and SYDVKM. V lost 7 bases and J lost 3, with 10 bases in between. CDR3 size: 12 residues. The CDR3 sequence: CASNGQNYEQYF. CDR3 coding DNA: TGTGCCAGCAACGGACAGAACTACGAGCAGTACTTC.

The CDR3: CASSSNLAGVTYNEQFF. The CDR3 DNA reads as TGTGCCAGCAGCTCAAATCTAGCGGGAGTAACCTACAATGAGCAGTTCTTC. The V and J genes are TRBV7-8 and TRBJ2-1; 10 nucleotides line up with TRBD2. Per the germline V gene, CDR1 is SGHVS and CDR2 is FQNEAQ. The CDR3 is 17 amino acids. The V and J ends lost 4 bases and 2 bases, in that order; junction bases with no gene match: 8.

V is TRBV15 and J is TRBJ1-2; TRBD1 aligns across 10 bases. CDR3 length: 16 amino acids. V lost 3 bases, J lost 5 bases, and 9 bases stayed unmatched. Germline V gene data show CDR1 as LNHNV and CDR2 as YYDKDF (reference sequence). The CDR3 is CATSRPSGTGDYGYTF. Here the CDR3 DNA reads TGTGCCACCAGCAGGCCCTCAGGGACAGGGGATTATGGCTACACCTTC.

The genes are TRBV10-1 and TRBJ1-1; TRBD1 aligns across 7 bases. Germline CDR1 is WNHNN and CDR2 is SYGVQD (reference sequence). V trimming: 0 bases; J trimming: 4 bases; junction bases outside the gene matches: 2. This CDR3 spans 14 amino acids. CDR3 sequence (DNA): TGCGCCAGCAGTGAGTCGAGGGGGCCCACTGAAGCTTTCTTT. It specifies CASSESRGPTEAFF.

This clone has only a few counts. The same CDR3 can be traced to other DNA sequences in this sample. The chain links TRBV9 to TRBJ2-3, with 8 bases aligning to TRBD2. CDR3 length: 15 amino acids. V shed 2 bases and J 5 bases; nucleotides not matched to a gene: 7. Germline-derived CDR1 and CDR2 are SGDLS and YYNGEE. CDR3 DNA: TGTGCCAGCAGCGTCACGGGAGGGGAGGGAGATACGCAGTATTTT. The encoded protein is CASSVTGGEGDTQYF.

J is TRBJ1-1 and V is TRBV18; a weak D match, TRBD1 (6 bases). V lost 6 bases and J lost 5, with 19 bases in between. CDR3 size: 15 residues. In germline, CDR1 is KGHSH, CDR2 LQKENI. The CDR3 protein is CASSLQGLGGTEAFF. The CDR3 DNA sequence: TGTGCCAGCTCTCTTCAGGGGCTGGGGGGGACTGAAGCTTTCTTT.

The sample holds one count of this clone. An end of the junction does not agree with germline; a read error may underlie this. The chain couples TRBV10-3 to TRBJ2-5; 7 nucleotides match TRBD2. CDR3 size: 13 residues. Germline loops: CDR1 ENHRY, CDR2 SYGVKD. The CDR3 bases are TGTGCCATCAGGGGGACTACCCAAGAGAGCCAGTACTTC. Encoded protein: CAIRGTTQESQYF.

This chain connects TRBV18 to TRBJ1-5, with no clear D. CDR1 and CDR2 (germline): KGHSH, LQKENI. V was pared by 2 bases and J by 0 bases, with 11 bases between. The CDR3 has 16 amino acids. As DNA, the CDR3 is TGTGCCAGCTCACCAAGTTCCGGGGTTAGCAATCAGCCCCAGCATTTT. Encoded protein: CASSPSSGVSNQPQHF.